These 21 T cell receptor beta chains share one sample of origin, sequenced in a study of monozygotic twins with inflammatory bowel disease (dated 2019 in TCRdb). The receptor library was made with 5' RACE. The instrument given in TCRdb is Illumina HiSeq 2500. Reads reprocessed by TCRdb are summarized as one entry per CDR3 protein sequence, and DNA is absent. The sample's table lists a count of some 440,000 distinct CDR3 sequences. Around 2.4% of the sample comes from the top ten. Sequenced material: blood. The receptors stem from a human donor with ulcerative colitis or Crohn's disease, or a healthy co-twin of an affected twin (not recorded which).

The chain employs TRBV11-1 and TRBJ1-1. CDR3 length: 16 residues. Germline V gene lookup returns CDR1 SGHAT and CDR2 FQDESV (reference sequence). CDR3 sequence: CASSLVPNIEDTEAFF.

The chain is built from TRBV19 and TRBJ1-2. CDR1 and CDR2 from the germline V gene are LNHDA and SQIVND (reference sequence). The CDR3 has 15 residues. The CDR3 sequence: CASSRAVRFDYGYTF.

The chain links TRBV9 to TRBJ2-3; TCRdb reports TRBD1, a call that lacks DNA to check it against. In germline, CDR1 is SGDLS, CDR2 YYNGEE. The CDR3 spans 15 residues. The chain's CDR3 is CASSRGQGARDTQYF.

CDR3 protein: CASSTSGELGEQFF. The gene calls are TRBV9 and TRBJ2-1; no DNA is available, so the TRBD1 call from TCRdb remains unchecked. This CDR3 is 14 amino acids long. Germline V gene lookup returns CDR1 SGDLS and CDR2 YYNGEE.

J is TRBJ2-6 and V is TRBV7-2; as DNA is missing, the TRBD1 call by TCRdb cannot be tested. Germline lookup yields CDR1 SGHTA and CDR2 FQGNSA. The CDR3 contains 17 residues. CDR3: CASSLPPSGGGANVLTF.

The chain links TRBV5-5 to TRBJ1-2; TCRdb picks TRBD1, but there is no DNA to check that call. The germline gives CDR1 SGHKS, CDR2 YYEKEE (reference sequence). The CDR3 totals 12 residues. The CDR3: CASSKGARGYTF.

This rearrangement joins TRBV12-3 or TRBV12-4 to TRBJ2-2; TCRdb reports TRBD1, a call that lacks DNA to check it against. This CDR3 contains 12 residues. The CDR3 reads CASSSWAGELFF.

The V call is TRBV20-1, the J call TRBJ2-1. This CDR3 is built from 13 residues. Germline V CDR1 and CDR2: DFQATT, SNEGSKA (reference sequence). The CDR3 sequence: CSASRSSYNEQFF.

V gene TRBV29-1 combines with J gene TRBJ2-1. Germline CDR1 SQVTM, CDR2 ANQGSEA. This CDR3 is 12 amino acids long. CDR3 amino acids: CSVGQAYNEQFF.

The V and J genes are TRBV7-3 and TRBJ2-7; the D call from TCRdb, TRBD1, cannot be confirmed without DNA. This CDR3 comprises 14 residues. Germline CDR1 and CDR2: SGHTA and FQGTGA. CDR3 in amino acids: CARLQTGQFGEQYF.

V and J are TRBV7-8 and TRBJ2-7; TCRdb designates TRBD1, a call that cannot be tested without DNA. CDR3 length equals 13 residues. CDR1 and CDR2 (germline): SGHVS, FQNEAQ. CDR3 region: CASELKGQNEQYF.

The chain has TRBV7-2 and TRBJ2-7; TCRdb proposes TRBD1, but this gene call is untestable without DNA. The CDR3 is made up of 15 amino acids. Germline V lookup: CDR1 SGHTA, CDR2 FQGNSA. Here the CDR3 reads CASSLGRGYSYEQYF.

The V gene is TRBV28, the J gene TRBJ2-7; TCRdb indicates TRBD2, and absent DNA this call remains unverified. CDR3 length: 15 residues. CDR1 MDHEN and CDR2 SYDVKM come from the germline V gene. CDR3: CASSSPGDLSYEQYF.

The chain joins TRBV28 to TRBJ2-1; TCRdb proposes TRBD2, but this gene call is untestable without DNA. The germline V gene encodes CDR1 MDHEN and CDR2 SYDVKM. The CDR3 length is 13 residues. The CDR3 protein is CASSPGPNGIKFF. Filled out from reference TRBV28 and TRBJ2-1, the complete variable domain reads DVKVTQSSRYLVKRTGEKVFLECVQDMDHENMFWYRQDPGLGLRLIYFSYDVKMKEKGDIPEGYSVSREKKERFSLILESASTNQTSMYLCASSPGPNGIKFFGPGTRLTVL.

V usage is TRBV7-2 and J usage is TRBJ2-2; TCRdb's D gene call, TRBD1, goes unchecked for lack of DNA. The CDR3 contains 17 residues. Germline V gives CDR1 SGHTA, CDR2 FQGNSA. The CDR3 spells CASSFPPGQVYTGELFF.

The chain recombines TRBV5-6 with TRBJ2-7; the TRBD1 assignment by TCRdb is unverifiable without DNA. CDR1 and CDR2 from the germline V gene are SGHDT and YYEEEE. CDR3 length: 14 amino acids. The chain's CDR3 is CASSLGQGHYEQYF.

The CDR3 here is CASSLAGLAGETQYF. The chain is built from TRBV5-4 and TRBJ2-5; the D call from TCRdb, TRBD2, cannot be confirmed without DNA. There are 15 residues in the CDR3. Germline lookup yields CDR1 SGHNT and CDR2 YYREEE (reference sequence).

CDR3 loop: CASSSPGVWEQYF. This sequence joins TRBV5-4 and TRBJ2-7; TCRdb lists TRBD1, though no DNA is available to test this call. This CDR3 is built from 13 residues. In germline, CDR1 is SGHNT, CDR2 YYREEE (reference sequence).

CDR3 loop: CASSPRQGTPNNEQFF. The rearrangement uses TRBV28 and TRBJ2-1. The CDR3 covers 16 residues. Germline loops: CDR1 MDHEN, CDR2 SYDVKM.

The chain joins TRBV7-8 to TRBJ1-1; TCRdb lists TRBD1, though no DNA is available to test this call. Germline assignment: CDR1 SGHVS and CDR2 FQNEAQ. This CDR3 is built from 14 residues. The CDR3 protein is CASSRLQGETEAFF.

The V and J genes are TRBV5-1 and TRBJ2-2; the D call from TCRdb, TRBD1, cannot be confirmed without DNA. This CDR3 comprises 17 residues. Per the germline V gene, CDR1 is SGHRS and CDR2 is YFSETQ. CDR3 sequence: CASSLAEGQMNTGELFF.